The 6 T cell receptor beta chains presented below share a single source sample, sequenced in a study of early T cells in non-severe SARS-CoV-2 infection. TCRdb passed the 5' RACE reads through MiXCR, listing each CDR3 protein once. The sample consists of about 100,000 distinct CDR3 sequences, less than 15% of them appearing once. Input material: whole blood. The receptors originated from an adult who was a healthcare worker with PCR-confirmed SARS-CoV-2 infection or an uninfected control (not recorded which).

This rearrangement joins TRBV18 to TRBJ1-4; the D gene is possibly TRBD1 (5 bases). The CDR3 spans 15 residues. Germline CDR1 is KGHSH and CDR2 is LQKENI. V gave up 8 bases and J gave up 8 bases, with 21 bases separating them. The CDR3 spells CASATGPRGEEKLFF. The CDR3 coding sequence is TGTGCCAGCGCGACGGGTCCAAGGGGCGAGGAAAAACTGTTTTTT.

In its sample, this clonotype was seen many times. The chain links TRBV7-2 to TRBJ2-4; D is uncertain. The CDR3 consists of 14 residues. The germline V and J ends were trimmed by 2 bases and 0 bases, with 5 bases remaining between them. Germline CDR1 reads SGHTA; CDR2 reads FQGNSA. CDR3 DNA sequence: TGTGCCAGCAGCTTACTCGGAGCCAAAAACATTCAGTACTTC. Amino acid sequence: CASSLLGAKNIQYF.

J is TRBJ1-3 and V is TRBV6-5; D is uncertain. Germline V gene data show CDR1 as MNHEY and CDR2 as SVGAGI. V shed 6 bases and J shed 0 bases, with 6 bases lying between them. The CDR3 loop spans 13 amino acids. The CDR3 coding sequence is TGTGCCAGCAGAGCGCTCTCTGGAAACACCATATATTTT. Its translation: CASRALSGNTIYF.

This clonotype was recorded at least ten times. The rearrangement joins TRBV29-1 to TRBJ2-5, with a weak D call TRBD2 (5 bases). CDR1 is SQVTM and CDR2 is ANQGSEA in the germline V gene. The CDR3 is 13 residues long. Trimming shortened V by 4 bases and J by 4 bases, and 13 bases separated the two germline ends. The chain's CDR3 is CSVVPQRRETQYF. The CDR3 DNA reads as TGCAGCGTTGTGCCCCAGCGGAGAGAGACCCAGTACTTC. Full variable domain (remainder filled in from reference TRBV29-1 and TRBJ2-5): SAVISQKPSRDICQRGTSLTIQCQVDSQVTMMFWYRQQPGQSLTLIATANQGSEATYESGFVIDKFPISRPNLTFSTLTVSNMSPEDSSIYLCSVVPQRRETQYFGPGTRLLVL.

This clonotype was seen repeatedly, ten times or more. The CDR3 DNA is TGCGCCAGCAGCCAAGATGGCACCCGCTACAATGAGCAGTTCTTC. It is translated as CASSQDGTRYNEQFF. The chain combines TRBV4-1 with TRBJ2-1; no firm D call. The CDR3 length is 15 residues. The germline V and J ends were trimmed by 0 bases and 3 bases, with 9 bases remaining between them. Per germline, CDR1 MGHRA and CDR2 YSYEKL.

V usage is TRBV29-1 and J usage is TRBJ2-3; TRBD2 agrees at 12 bases. The CDR3 contains 15 residues. The germline CDR1 and CDR2 sequences are SQVTM and ANQGSEA. V shed 6 bases, J shed 2 bases, and the junction held 6 bases outside the gene matches. CDR3: CSVSRLAGDTDTQYF. CDR3 DNA: TGCAGCGTCAGCCGACTAGCGGGGGACACAGATACGCAGTATTTT.